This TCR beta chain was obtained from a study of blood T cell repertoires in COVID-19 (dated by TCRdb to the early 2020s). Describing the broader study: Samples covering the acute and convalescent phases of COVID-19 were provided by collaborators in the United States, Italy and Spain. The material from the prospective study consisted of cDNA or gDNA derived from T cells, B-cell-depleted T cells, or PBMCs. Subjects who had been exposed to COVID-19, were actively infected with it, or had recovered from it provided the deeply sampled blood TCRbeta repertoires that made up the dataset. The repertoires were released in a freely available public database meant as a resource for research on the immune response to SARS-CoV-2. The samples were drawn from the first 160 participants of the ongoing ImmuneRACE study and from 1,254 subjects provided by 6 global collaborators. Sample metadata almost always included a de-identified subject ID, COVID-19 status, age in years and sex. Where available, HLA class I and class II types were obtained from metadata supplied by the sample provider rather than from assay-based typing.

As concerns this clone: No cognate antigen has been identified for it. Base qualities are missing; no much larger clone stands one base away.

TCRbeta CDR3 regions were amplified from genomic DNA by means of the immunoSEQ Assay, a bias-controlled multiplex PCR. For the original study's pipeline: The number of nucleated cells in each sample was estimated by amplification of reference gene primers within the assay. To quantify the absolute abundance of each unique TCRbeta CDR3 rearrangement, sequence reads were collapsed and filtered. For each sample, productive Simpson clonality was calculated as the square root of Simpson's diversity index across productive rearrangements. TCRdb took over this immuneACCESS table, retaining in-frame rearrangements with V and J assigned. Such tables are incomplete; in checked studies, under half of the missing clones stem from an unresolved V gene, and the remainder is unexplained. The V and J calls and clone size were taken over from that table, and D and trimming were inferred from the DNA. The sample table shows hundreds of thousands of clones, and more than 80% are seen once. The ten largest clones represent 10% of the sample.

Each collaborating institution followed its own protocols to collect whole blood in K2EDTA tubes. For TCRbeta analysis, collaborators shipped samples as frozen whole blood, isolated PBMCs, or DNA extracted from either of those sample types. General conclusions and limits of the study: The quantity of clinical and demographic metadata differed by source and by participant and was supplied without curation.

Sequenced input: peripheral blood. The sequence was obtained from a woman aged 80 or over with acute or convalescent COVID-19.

The base sequence is TGCGCCAGCAGTGGTGGTGGACCCAAAGGGAGCACTGAAGCTTTCTTT. This translates into CASSGGGPKGSTEAFF. The chain joins TRBV10-1 to TRBJ1-1; no confident D gene assignment can be made. The V and J ends are trimmed by 4 bases and 4 bases, leaving 19 bases between them. The CDR3, from cysteine to phenylalanine, totals 16 residues. Only the CDR3 part of the read is kept: 48 bases, read in frame from the first base. The CDR1 and CDR2 encoded by the germline V gene (reference sequence) are WNHNN and SYGVQD.